The 13 T cell receptor beta chains presented below share a single source sample, sequenced in a study of Ad26.COV2.S vaccination and SARS-CoV-2 variants. Clones were read by immunoSEQ multiplex PCR, and TCRdb kept only the in-frame ones, dropping some. The sample has 350,000 to 450,000 clones, approximately 90% seen once. Treatment of the sample: roughly 18 received Ad26.COV2.S at low or high dose, single or two shots; a few received placebo; per-sample allocation not given. Day 63 after the first injection of vaccine or placebo was the sampling time. This sample comprised peripheral blood, obtained in a trial of Ad26.COV2.S vaccine versus placebo. The receptors originated from a person aged 18 to 59 who received the Ad26.COV2.S COVID-19 vaccine or a placebo.

The V and J genes are TRBV4-3 and TRBJ1-2; possibly TRBD1 for D (5 bases). This CDR3 contains 16 residues. V lost 0 bases and J lost 8, with 19 bases in between. The V gene's germline CDR1 is LGHNA and CDR2 YSLEER. CDR3 DNA sequence: TGCGCCAGCAGCCAAGATCTTGGCAGGGAGGCCCTAGGCTACACCTTC. This encodes CASSQDLGREALGYTF.

The V gene is TRBV27, the J gene TRBJ2-7, with 14 bases lining up with TRBD2. CDR1 MNHEY and CDR2 SMNVEV come from the germline V gene (reference sequence). The trim removed 4 bases at V and 7 bases at J, leaving 9 bases unmatched. The CDR3 length is 16 residues. The CDR3 region has the DNA TGTGCCAGCAGTTCGCAGCCGGGACTAGCGGGGGAGGAGCAGTACTTC. Translating it yields CASSSQPGLAGEEQYF.

Here the CDR3 reads CASSQTSGGPNTGELFF. CDR3 DNA: TGTGCCAGCAGCCAGACTAGCGGGGGGCCGAACACCGGGGAGCTGTTTTTT. The rearrangement joins TRBV3-1 (or the pseudogene TRBV3-2) to TRBJ2-2; 13 nucleotides agree with TRBD2. CDR3 length: 17 residues. Germline V gene data show CDR1 as LGHDT and CDR2 as YNNKEL (reference sequence). V trimming: 3 bases; J trimming: 0 bases; junction bases outside the gene matches: 1.

V and J are TRBV6-5 and TRBJ2-1; 7 nucleotides align to TRBD1. Losses at the gene ends were 0 bases for V and 4 bases for J; bases not matched to a gene: 3. The CDR3 has 15 amino acids. Germline V lookup: CDR1 MNHEY, CDR2 SVGAGI. CDR3 sequence (DNA): TGTGCCAGCAGTTACTCCGGACAGGAGTACAATGAGCAGTTCTTC. Encoded protein: CASSYSGQEYNEQFF.

This sequence joins TRBV6-2 or TRBV6-3 and TRBJ2-7, with D maybe TRBD2 (6 bases). CDR3 length: 17 residues. V was trimmed by 2 bases and J by 1 base, leaving 18 bases between them. Germline V gives CDR1 MNHEY, CDR2 SVGEGT. The chain's CDR3 is CASSYGGRASVSYEQYF. In nucleotides, the CDR3 is TGTGCCAGCAGTTACGGCGGGCGGGCTAGCGTATCCTACGAGCAGTACTTC.

This chain joins TRBV28 and TRBJ2-5, with 8 bases aligning to TRBD1. CDR3 length equals 19 residues. Germline-derived CDR1 and CDR2 are MDHEN and SYDVKM. The ends lost 4 bases at V and 5 bases at J; junction bases unmatched: 21. This CDR3 is CASSSPEVGTGLPGETQYF. The CDR3 DNA reads TGTGCCAGCAGTTCCCCTGAGGTCGGGACAGGACTTCCAGGGGAGACCCAGTACTTC.

This chain connects TRBV27 to TRBJ2-3; 10 positions match TRBD2. This CDR3 is built from 16 residues. With V trimmed by 6 bases and J by 8 bases, 14 bases remained unmatched. Germline CDR1 MNHEY, CDR2 SMNVEV (reference sequence). CDR3 coding DNA: TGTGCCAGCAGCCGAGATCGACTAGCGGGCCCCAGTACGCAGTATTTT. This gives the protein CASSRDRLAGPSTQYF.

The chain carries TRBV19 and TRBJ2-5; 12 positions agree with TRBD1. The CDR3 covers 15 residues. Trimming cost V 9 bases and J 2 bases; bases outside gene matches: 7. The germline V gene encodes CDR1 LNHDA and CDR2 SQIVND (reference sequence). Here the CDR3 reads CASAWDRGPQETQYF. The CDR3 DNA reads TGTGCCAGCGCATGGGACAGGGGGCCTCAAGAGACCCAGTACTTC.

This clone was observed a few times. The chain is built from TRBV9 and TRBJ2-7; D perhaps matches TRBD1 (5 bases). Germline V gene data show CDR1 as SGDLS and CDR2 as YYNGEE. Trimming cost V 3 bases and J 3 bases, with 7 bases left between them. CDR3 length: 12 residues. The CDR3 protein is CASSAQGYEQYF. The CDR3, as DNA: TGTGCCAGCAGCGCCCAGGGCTACGAGCAGTACTTC.

The rearrangement uses TRBV3-1 (or the pseudogene TRBV3-2) and TRBJ1-6, with D perhaps matching TRBD1 (6 bases). With 3 bases removed from V and 2 bases from J, the gap between germline ends came to 8 bases. This CDR3 comprises 15 residues. Germline V gene data show CDR1 as LGHDT and CDR2 as YNNKEL (reference sequence). CDR3 residues: CASSQGHTYNSPLHF. DNA of the CDR3: TGTGCCAGCAGCCAGGGACATACCTATAATTCACCCCTCCACTTT.

The V call is TRBV6-2 or TRBV6-3, the J call TRBJ1-5; no clear D. Germline CDR1 and CDR2: MNHEY and SVGEGT. The CDR3 spans 17 residues. V shed 5 bases and J shed 2 bases, with 19 bases lying between them. CDR3 sequence: CASSHGPPGLGNQPQHF. The CDR3 coding sequence is TGTGCCAGCAGTCACGGACCACCCGGTTTGGGCAATCAGCCCCAGCATTTT.

The gene calls are TRBV4-2 and TRBJ2-7; TRBD1 is a possible D gene (6 bases). The germline V gene has CDR1 LGHNA and CDR2 YNFKEQ. The CDR3 is 16 residues long. V lost 4 bases, J lost 0 bases, and 16 bases lay in between. Here the CDR3 reads CASSLIDTGSSYEQYF. In DNA, the CDR3 is TGTGCCAGCAGCCTCATCGACACAGGGAGCTCCTACGAGCAGTACTTC.

The chain has TRBV7-2 and TRBJ1-5; D is uncertain. V lost 1 base and J 8 bases, leaving 9 bases between the germline ends. The CDR3 spans 13 residues. In germline, CDR1 is SGHTA, CDR2 FQGNSA. The CDR3 DNA is TGTGCCAGCAGCTTAGGTCGGAAGGAGCCCCAGCATTTT. Its protein is CASSLGRKEPQHF.